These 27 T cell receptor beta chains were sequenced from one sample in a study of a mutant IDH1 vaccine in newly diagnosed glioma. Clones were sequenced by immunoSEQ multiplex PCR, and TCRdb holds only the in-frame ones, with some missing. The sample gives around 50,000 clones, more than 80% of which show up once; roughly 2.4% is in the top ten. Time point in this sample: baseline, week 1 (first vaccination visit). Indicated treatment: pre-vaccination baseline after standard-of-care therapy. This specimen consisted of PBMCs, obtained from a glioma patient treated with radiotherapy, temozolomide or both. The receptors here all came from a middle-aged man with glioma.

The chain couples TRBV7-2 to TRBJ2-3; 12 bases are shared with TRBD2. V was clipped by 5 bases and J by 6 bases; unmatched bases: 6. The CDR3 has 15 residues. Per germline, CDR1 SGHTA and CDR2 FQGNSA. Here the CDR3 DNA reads TGTGCCAGCAGCCCGACTAGCGGGAGTCGTGATACGCAGTATTTT. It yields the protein CASSPTSGSRDTQYF. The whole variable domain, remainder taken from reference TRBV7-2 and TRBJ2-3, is GAGVSQSPSNKVTEKGKDVELRCDPISGHTALYWYRQSLGQGLEFLIYFQGNSAPDKSGLPSDRFSAERTGGSVSTLTIQRTQQEDSAVYLCASSPTSGSRDTQYFGPGTRLTVL.

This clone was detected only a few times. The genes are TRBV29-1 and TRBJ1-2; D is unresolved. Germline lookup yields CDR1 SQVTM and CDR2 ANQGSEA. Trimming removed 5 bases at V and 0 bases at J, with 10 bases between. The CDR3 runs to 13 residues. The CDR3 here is CSVNSRANYGYTF. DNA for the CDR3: TGCAGCGTTAACTCTCGAGCTAACTATGGCTACACCTTC.

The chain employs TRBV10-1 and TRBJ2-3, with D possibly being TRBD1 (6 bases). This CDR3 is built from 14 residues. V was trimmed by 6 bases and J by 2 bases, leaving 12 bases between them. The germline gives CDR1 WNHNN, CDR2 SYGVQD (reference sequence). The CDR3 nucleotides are TGCGCCAGCAGCCCCAGGGGTAACACAGATACGCAGTATTTT. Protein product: CASSPRGNTDTQYF.

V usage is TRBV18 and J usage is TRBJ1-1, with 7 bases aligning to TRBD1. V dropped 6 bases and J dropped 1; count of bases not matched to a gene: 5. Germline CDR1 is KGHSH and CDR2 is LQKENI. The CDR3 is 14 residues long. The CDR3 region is CASSSGTANTEAFF. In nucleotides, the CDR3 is TGTGCCAGCTCTTCCGGGACAGCGAACACTGAAGCTTTCTTT.

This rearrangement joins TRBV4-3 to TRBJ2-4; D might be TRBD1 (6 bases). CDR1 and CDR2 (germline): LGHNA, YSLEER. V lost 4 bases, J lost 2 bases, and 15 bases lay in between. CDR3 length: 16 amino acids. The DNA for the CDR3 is TGCGCCAGCAGCCTCGACTACAGGGTCTCCAAAAACATTCAGTACTTC. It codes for CASSLDYRVSKNIQYF.

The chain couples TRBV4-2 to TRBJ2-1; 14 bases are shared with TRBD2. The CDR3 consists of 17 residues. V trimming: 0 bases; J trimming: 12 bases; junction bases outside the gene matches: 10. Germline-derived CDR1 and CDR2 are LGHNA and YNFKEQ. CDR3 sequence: CASSQDFSGTSGSRQFF. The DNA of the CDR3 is TGTGCCAGCAGCCAAGACTTCTCCGGGACTAGCGGGAGTCGGCAGTTCTTC.

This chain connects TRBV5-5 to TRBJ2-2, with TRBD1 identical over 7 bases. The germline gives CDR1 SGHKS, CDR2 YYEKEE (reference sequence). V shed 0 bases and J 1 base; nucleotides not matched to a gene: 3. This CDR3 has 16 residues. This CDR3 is CASSLGGTVNTGELFF. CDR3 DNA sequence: TGTGCCAGCAGCTTGGGGGGGACAGTGAACACCGGGGAGCTGTTTTTT.

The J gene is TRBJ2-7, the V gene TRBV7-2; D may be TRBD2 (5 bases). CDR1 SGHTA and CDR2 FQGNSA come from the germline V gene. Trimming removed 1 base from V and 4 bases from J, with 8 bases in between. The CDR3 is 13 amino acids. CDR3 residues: CASSLGREYEQYF. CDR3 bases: TGTGCCAGCAGCTTAGGACGGGAATACGAGCAGTACTTC.

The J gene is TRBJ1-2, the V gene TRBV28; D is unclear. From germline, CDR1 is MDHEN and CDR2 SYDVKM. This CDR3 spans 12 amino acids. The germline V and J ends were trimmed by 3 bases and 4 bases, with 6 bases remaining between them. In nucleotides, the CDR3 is TGTGCCAGCAGTTTCGATAGCTATGGCTACACCTTC. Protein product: CASSFDSYGYTF.

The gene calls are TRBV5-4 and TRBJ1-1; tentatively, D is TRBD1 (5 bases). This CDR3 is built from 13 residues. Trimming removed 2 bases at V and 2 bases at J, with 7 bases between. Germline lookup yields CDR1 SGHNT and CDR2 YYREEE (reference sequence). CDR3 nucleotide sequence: TGTGCCAGCAGCTTTGACAGTAACACTGAAGCTTTCTTT. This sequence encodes CASSFDSNTEAFF.

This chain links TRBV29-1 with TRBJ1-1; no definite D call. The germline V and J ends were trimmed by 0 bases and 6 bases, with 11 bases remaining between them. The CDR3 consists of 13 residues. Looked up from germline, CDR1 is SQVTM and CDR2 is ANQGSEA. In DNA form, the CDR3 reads TGCAGCGTTGAAGACATATCCTTCTCTGAAGCTTTCTTT. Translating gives CSVEDISFSEAFF.

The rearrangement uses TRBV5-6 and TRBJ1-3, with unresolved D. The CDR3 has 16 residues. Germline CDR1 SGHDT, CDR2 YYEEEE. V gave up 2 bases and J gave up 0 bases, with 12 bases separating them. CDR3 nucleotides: TGTGCCAGCAGCTTCGATCTGGGGTTCTCTGGAAACACCATATATTTT. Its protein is CASSFDLGFSGNTIYF.

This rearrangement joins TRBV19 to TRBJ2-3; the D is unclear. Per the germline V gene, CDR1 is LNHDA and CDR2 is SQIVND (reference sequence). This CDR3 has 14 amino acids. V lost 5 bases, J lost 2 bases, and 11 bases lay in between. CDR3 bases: TGTGCCAGTAGTTCAGGAGCTTTCACAGATACGCAGTATTTT. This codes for CASSSGAFTDTQYF.

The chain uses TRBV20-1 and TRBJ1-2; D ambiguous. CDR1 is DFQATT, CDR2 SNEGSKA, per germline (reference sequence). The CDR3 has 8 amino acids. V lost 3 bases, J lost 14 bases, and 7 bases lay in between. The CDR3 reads CSASPGTF. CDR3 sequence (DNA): TGCAGTGCTAGTCCCGGGACCTTC.

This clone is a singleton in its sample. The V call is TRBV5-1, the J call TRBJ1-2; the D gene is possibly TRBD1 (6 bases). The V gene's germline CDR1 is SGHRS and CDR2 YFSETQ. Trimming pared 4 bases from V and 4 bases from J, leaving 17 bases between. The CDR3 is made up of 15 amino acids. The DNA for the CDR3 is TGCGCCAGCAGCCCGGGGGCGGGGACGGGCTATGGCTACACCTTC. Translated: CASSPGAGTGYGYTF.

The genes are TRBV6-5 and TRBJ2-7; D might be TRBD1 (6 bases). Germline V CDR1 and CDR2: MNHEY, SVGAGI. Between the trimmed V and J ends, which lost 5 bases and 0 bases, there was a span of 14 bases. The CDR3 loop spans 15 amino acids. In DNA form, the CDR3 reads TGTGCCAGCAGTCCCTCCCGGGACAACTCCTACGAGCAGTACTTC. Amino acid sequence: CASSPSRDNSYEQYF.

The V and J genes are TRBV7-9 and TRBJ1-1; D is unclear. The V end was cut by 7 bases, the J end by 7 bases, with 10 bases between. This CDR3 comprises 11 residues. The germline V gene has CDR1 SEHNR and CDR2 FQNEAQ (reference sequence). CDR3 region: CASTTSHEAFF. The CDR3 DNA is TGTGCCAGCACCACCTCGCATGAAGCTTTCTTT.

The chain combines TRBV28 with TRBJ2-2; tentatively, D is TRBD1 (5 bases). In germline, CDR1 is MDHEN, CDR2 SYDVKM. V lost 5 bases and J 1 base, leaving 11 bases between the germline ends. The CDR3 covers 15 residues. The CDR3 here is CASSLPQGNTGELFF. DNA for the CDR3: TGTGCCAGCAGTCTCCCCCAGGGGAACACCGGGGAGCTGTTTTTT. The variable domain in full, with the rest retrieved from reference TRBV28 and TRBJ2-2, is DVKVTQSSRYLVKRTGEKVFLECVQDMDHENMFWYRQDPGLGLRLIYFSYDVKMKEKGDIPEGYSVSREKKERFSLILESASTNQTSMYLCASSLPQGNTGELFFGEGSRLTVL.

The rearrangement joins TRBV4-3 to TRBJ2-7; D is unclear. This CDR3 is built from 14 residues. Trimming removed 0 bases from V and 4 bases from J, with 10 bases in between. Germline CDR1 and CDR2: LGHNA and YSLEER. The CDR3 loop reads CASSQDKAPYEQYF. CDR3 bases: TGCGCCAGCAGCCAAGATAAGGCCCCGTACGAGCAGTACTTC.

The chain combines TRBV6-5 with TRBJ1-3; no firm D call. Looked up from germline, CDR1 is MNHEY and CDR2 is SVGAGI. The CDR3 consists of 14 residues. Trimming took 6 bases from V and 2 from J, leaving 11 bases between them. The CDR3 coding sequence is TGTGCCAGCAGCCTGGTAGGAGCTGGAAACACCATATATTTT. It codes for CASSLVGAGNTIYF.

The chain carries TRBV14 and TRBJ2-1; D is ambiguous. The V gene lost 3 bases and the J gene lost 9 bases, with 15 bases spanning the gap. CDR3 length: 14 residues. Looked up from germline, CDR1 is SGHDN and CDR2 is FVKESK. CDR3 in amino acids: CASSHSKGPIEQFF. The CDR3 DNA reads TGTGCCAGCAGCCACAGTAAAGGCCCAATTGAGCAGTTCTTC.

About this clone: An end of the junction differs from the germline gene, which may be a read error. Here the CDR3 reads CASSPGTSATEQFF. The CDR3, as DNA: TGTGCTAGCAGCCCCGGGACTAGCGCTACTGAGCAGTTCTTC. The chain couples TRBV7-7 to TRBJ2-1, with TRBD2 matching 10 bases. This CDR3 has 14 residues. The germline CDR1 and CDR2 sequences are SSHAT and FNYEAQ (reference sequence).

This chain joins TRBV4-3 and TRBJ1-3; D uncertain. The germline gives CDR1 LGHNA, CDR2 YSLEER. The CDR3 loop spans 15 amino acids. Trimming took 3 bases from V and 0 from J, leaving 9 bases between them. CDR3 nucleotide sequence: TGCGCCAGCAGCCAGGGCGGTAGCTCTGGAAACACCATATATTTT. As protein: CASSQGGSSGNTIYF.

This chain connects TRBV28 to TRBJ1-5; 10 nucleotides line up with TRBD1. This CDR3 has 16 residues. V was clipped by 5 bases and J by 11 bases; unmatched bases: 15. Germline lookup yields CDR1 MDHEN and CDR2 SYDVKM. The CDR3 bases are TGTGCCAGCAGTCCCGAGGGACAGGGGCCCATTTGGACCCAGCATTTT. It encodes CASSPEGQGPIWTQHF.

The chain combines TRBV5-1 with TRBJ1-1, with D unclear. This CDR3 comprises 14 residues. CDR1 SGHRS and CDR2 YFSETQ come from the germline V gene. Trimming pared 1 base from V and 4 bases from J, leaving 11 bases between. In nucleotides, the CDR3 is TGCGCCAGCAGCTTGAGAGGGCCTTCCACTGAAGCTTTCTTT. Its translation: CASSLRGPSTEAFF.

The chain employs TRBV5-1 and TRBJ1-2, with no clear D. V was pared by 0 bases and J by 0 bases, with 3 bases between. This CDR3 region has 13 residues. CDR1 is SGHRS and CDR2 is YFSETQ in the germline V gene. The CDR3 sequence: CASSLGSNYGYTF. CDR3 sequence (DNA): TGCGCCAGCAGCTTGGGGTCTAACTATGGCTACACCTTC.

The CDR3 loop reads CASSPRLGKETQYF. CDR3 nucleotide sequence: TGTGCCAGCAGCCCCCGTTTAGGTAAAGAGACCCAGTACTTC. V is TRBV11-1 and J is TRBJ2-5, with unresolved D. CDR3 length equals 14 residues. Germline loops: CDR1 SGHAT, CDR2 FQDESV (reference sequence). The V gene lost 5 bases and the J gene lost 3 bases, with 13 bases spanning the gap.